This T cell receptor beta chain was observed in a study of tumor and adjacent non-tumor tissue in lung cancer. The V gene's germline CDR1 is MNHEY and CDR2 SVGAGI. This CDR3 has 13 residues. The V and J ends lost 5 bases and 13 bases respectively, with 18 bases between them. Study outcomes and limitations: Tumor repertoires had a smaller top 100 clone share than normal lung. Shorter survival was associated with higher TCR diversity in tumors.

RNA was extracted from bulk tissue without any cell sorting. A modified ARM-PCR protocol with three rounds of nested PCR amplified TCRbeta. MiXCR, applied by TCRdb to the multiplex PCR reads, yields one record per CDR3 protein. The table lists roughly 120,000 distinct CDR3 sequences, nearly 85% of them singletons. Comment on this clonotype: Its matching antigen is unknown.

The TCR was taken from a man between 65 and 85 years old with non-small cell lung cancer. The specimen was lung tumor tissue. The chain joins TRBV6-5 to TRBJ2-1; D is uncertain. CDR3 coding DNA: TGTGCCAGCAGTGCCCGGGTTGGTCACGAACAGTTCTTC. It yields the protein CASSARVGHEQFF.